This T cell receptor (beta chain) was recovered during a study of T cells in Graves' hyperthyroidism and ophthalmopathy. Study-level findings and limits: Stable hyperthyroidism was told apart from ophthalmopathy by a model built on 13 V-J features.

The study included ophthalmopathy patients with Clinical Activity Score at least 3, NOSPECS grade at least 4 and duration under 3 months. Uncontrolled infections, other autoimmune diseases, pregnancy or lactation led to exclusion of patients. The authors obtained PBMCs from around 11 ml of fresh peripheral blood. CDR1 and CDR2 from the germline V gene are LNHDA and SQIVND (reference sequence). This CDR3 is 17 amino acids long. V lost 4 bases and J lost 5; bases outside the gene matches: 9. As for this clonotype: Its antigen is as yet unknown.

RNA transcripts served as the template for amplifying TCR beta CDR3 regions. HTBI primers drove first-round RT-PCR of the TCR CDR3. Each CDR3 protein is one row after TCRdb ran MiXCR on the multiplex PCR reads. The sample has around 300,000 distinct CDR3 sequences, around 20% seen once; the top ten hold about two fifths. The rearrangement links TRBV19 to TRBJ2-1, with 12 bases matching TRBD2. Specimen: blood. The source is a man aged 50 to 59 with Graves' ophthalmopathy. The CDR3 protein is CASSRLAGAKGNNEQFF. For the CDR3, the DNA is TGTGCCAGTAGTAGACTAGCGGGGGCCAAGGGGAACAATGAGCAGTTCTTC.